This T cell receptor (beta chain) was captured in a study of T-cell memory formation after mild COVID-19. The CDR3 contains 14 residues. Germline V lookup: CDR1 MNHNY, CDR2 SVGAGI (reference sequence). The germline V and J ends were trimmed by 6 bases and 2 bases, with 13 bases remaining between them. The table lists this clonotype with a count of one. Its antigen remains unknown. Study-level points and caveats: The study detected some responding clones in pre-infection memory, suggesting cross-reactive memory joined. Day 15 to 85 contracting clones showed balanced CD4/CD8; day 15 to 37 expanders favored CD4+. Contracting CD8+ clones were enriched in EMRA, CD4+ mainly in CM and EM. The authors did not confirm SARS-CoV-2 specificity of second-wave clones peaking day 37.

TCRdb used MiXCR to reprocess the 5' RACE reads, holding one entry per CDR3 protein. The sample has fewer than 500,000 distinct CDR3 sequences; around 25% are singletons. The receptor was isolated from an adult woman who had mild COVID-19 (a few samples of this study predate the infection). Cell type and time point are not known. This sequence joins TRBV6-6 and TRBJ1-2; D not certain. The sample taken for sequencing was PBMCs or a T cell subset sorted from them (not recorded which). The CDR3, as DNA: TGTGCCAGCAGGTTCGATTCGGGGAACTATGGCTACACCTTC. Translated: CASRFDSGNYGYTF.